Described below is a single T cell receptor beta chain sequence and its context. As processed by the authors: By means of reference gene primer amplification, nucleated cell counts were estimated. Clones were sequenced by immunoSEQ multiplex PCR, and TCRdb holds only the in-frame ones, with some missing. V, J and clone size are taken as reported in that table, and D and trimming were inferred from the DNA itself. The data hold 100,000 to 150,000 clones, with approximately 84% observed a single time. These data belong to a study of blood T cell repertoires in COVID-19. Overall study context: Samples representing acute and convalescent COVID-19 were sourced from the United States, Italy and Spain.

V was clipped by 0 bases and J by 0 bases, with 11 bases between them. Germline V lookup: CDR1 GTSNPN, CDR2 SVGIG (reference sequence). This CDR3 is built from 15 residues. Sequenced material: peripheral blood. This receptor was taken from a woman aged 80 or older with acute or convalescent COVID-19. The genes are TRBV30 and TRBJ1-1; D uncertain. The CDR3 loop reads CAWSVLPDMNTEAFF. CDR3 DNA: TGTGCCTGGAGTGTTTTGCCAGACATGAACACTGAAGCTTTCTTT.